These T cell receptor beta chains were read from a single sample in a study of T-cell memory formation after mild COVID-19. Using its own MiXCR run on the 5' RACE reads, TCRdb lists one record per CDR3 protein. The sample includes hundreds of thousands of distinct CDR3 sequences, around 21% seen only once; the top ten take approximately 13%. The source material was PBMCs or a T cell subset sorted from them (not recorded which). The source is an adult woman who had mild COVID-19 (a few samples of this study predate the infection). Cell type and time point are not known. Both conserved end residues are part of each CDR3. Each record gives: J gene, V gene, clone size, D gene, CDR3 protein. A D gene is named only where the DNA matches it firmly. Clone size is stated in some rows and not others, as once, few, many or a class when expanded.

>TRBJ2-7|TRBV27|few|-
CASSSGFHYEQYF
>TRBJ1-6|TRBV5-1|-|TRBD1
CASSLTSPGGLYSPLHF
>TRBJ2-7|TRBV19|-|-
CASSMLSPGEQYF
>TRBJ2-1|TRBV24-1|-|TRBD2
CATSDSGLAGLYNEQFF
>TRBJ2-7|TRBV5-6|-|-
CASSFPGLSYEQYF
>TRBJ1-1|TRBV5-1|-|TRBD1
CASSLAGVRGLRVNTEAFF
>TRBJ2-1|TRBV6-2/TRBV6-3|-|TRBD2
CASTSGLGNYNEQFF
>TRBJ2-1|TRBV4-1|few|-
CASSQERGPYNEQLF
>TRBJ2-3|TRBV30|once|-
CAWSVIGENTDTQYF
>TRBJ1-4|TRBV10-2|-|TRBD1
CASSDWTGYPNEKLFF
>TRBJ2-2|TRBV21-1|-|-
CASSKTGWEELFF
>TRBJ2-7|TRBV5-5|many|-
CASSFTGTGSYEQYF
>TRBJ1-2|TRBV6-6|few|-
CASRTPAQGGYTF
>TRBJ2-3|TRBV20-1|-|TRBD2
CSAREPTGTSGGLDTQYF
>TRBJ2-7|TRBV5-4|few|TRBD2
CASSPEGTSSYYEQYF
>TRBJ2-7|TRBV21-1|-|-
CASSNPRQPSYEQYF
>TRBJ2-1|TRBV28|-|TRBD2
CASRRSGGNNEQFF
>TRBJ2-5|TRBV12-3/TRBV12-4|-|-
CASNPEAQETQYF
>TRBJ2-3|TRBV24-1|few|-
CATSDSGDLTDTQYF
>TRBJ2-2|TRBV14|few|-
CASSQNRVNTGELFF
>TRBJ2-2|TRBV5-1|many|-
CASRLGVTGNTGELFF
>TRBJ1-1|TRBV5-1|few|TRBD1
CASSSAGTGNTEAFF
>TRBJ2-5|TRBV7-6|few|-
CASSLGSLWETQYF
>TRBJ2-7|TRBV5-6|-|TRBD1
CASSFGTGFDEQYF
>TRBJ2-7|TRBV19|-|TRBD1
CASRYTGVSSYEQYF
>TRBJ2-7|TRBV12-3/TRBV12-4|few|TRBD1
CASSLWDRKYSYEQYF
>TRBJ1-5|TRBV6-5|-|TRBD1
CASREGQGRNQPQHF
>TRBJ1-1|TRBV7-3|few|-
CASSLNPGLNTEAFF
>TRBJ2-3|TRBV5-1|few|-
CASSLNGGLSTDTQYF
>TRBJ2-1|TRBV7-3|few|TRBD2
CASQILAQGGRDYNEQFF
>TRBJ2-6|TRBV5-1|few|-
CASSLVGYSGANVLTF
>TRBJ1-2|TRBV6-4|many|-
CASSDSAGKGGYGYTF
>TRBJ2-3|TRBV7-8|-|TRBD1
CASRPMADRWRADTQYF
>TRBJ2-7|TRBV11-3|-|-
CASSSKVGSEQYF
>TRBJ2-7|TRBV29-1|-|TRBD1
CSAETGATYEQYF
>TRBJ2-5|TRBV4-1|-|TRBD2
CASSQDWLAGAGETQYF
>TRBJ2-3|TRBV5-1|many|TRBD1
CASSSGQVLGTDTQYF
>TRBJ2-7|TRBV7-9|-|-
CASSAQGFAYEQYF
>TRBJ2-3|TRBV12-5|-|TRBD2
CASGTGLAGATDTQYF
>TRBJ2-5|TRBV5-1|-|-
CASSLGVLSGQETQYF
>TRBJ2-1|TRBV29-1|few|TRBD1
CSVGDSDGWNEQFF
>TRBJ2-3|TRBV7-6|few|TRBD2
CASSLNSGGDTQYF
>TRBJ1-1|TRBV4-1|-|TRBD1
CASSQDLSRQGEAFF
>TRBJ1-2|TRBV11-2|few|TRBD1
CASSFPNRGREGSYGYTF
>TRBJ1-1|TRBV3-1|few|-
CASSQAAGEGEAFF
>TRBJ2-2|TRBV7-9|many|TRBD2
CASSQTSGSRPTGELFF
>TRBJ2-5|TRBV24-1|-|-
CATSDSTGQETQYF
>TRBJ2-7|TRBV29-1|-|TRBD2
CSVGLASSYEQYF
>TRBJ1-1|TRBV14|few|-
CASNQGAAAFF
>TRBJ2-2|TRBV6-1|many|-
CASSIRGASNTGELFF
>TRBJ2-6|TRBV20-1|few|-
CSALPPSGTHSGANVLTF
>TRBJ1-1|TRBV5-1|many|-
CASSSWTVNTEAFF
>TRBJ2-2|TRBV6-5|-|-
CASSRNSGELFF